Listed here are 2 T cell receptor beta chains from one sample, sequenced in a study of blood T cell repertoires in COVID-19. Sequenced by immunoSEQ multiplex PCR; TCRdb stores in-frame clones only, minus some. Of roughly 500,000 clones in the sample, roughly nine tenths are singletons; the top ten hold roughly 1%. The sample comprised peripheral blood. All receptors come from a man aged 18 to 30 with COVID-19, enrolled during active disease.

The rearrangement links TRBV30 to TRBJ1-1; D may be TRBD1 (6 bases). Germline V gives CDR1 GTSNPN, CDR2 SVGIG (reference sequence). This CDR3 has 14 residues. The V and J ends lost 3 bases and 4 bases respectively, with 15 bases between them. CDR3 residues: CAWSFIPGATEAFF. DNA for the CDR3: TGTGCCTGGAGCTTCATACCAGGGGCCACTGAAGCTTTCTTT.

CDR3 amino acids: CASGGGRKETQYF. CDR3 bases: TGCGCCAGCGGCGGGGGGCGAAAAGAGACCCAGTACTTC. V gene TRBV10-2 combines with J gene TRBJ2-5; the match to TRBD2 covers 8 bases. The germline gives CDR1 WSHSY, CDR2 SAAADI. CDR3 length: 13 residues. The V and J ends lost 8 bases and 3 bases, in that order; junction bases with no gene match: 5.